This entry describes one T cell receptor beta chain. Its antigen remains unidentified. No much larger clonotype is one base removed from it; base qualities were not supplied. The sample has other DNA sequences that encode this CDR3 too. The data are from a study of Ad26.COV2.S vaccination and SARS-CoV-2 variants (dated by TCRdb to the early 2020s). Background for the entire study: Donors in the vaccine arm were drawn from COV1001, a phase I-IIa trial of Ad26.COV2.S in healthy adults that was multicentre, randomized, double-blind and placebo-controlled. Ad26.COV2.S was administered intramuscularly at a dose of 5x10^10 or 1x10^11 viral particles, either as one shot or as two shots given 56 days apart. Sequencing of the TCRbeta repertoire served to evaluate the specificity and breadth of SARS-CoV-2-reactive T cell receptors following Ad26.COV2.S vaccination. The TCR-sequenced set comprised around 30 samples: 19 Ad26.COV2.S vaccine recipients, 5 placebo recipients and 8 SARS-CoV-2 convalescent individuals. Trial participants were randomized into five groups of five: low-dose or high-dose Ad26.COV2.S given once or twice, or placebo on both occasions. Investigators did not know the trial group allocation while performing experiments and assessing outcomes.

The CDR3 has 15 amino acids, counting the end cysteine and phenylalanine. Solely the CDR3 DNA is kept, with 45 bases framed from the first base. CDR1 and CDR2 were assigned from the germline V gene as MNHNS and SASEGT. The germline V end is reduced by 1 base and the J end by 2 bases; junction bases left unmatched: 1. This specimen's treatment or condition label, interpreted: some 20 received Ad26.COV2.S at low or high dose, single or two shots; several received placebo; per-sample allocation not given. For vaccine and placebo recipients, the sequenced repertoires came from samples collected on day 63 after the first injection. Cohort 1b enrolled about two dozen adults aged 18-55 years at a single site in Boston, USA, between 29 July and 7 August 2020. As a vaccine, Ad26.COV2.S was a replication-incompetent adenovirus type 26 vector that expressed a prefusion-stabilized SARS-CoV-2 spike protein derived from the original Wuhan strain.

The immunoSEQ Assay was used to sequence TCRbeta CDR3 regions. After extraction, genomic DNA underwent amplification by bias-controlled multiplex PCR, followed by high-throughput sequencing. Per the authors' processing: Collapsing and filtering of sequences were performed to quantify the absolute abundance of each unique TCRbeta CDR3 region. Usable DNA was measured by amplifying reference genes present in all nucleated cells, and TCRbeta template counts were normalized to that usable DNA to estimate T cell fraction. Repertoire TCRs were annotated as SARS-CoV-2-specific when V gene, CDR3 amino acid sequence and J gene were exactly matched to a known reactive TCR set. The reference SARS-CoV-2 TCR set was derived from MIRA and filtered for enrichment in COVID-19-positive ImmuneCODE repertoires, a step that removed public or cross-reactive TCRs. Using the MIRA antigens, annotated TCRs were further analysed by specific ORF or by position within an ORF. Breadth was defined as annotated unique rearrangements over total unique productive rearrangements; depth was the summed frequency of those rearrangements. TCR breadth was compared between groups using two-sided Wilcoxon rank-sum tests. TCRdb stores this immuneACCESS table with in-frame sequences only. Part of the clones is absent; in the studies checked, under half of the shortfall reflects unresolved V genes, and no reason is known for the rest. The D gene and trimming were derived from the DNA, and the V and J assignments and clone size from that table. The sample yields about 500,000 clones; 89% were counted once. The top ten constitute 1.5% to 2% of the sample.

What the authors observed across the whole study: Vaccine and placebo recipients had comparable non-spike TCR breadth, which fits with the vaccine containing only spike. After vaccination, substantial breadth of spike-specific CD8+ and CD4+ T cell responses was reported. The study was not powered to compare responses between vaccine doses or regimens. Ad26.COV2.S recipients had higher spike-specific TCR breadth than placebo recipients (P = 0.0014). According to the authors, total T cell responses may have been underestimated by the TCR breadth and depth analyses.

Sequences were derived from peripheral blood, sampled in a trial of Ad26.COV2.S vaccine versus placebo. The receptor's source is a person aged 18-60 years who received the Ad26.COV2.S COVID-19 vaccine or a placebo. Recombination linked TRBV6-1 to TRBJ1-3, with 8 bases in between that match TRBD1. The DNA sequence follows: TGTGCCAGCAGTGAAGACAGGGGGACTGGAAACACCATATATTTT. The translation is CASSEDRGTGNTIYF.